This T cell receptor beta chain came from a study of blood T cell repertoires in COVID-19. As processed by the authors: Amplified reference gene primers provided the basis for estimating nucleated cell counts. Assay: immunoSEQ multiplex PCR; the TCRdb copy retains only in-frame clones and omits some. D and trimming were read from the DNA, whereas the V and J calls and clone size are those reported in that table. This table holds fewer than 70,000 clones, 70% to 90% found once. With 7 bases removed from V and 5 bases from J, the gap between germline ends came to 14 bases. The V gene's germline CDR1 is MNHEY and CDR2 SVGAGI. The CDR3 is 14 amino acids.

Specimen: peripheral blood. This clonotype was sampled from a woman between 65 and 79 years old with active COVID-19. The chain links TRBV6-5 to TRBJ2-2, with D uncertain. DNA of the CDR3: TGTGCCAGCAACCTTAGCAGTAGGACCGGGGAGCTGTTTTTT. Translated: CASNLSSRTGELFF.